This T cell receptor beta chain was observed in a study of blood T cell repertoires in COVID-19. The overall study: The samples span acute and convalescent COVID-19 from the United States, Italy and Spain. T cells, B-cell-depleted T cells, or PBMCs provided the cDNA or gDNA that served as material.

Authors' analysis steps: Amplification of reference gene primers was used by the study to estimate nucleated cell counts. Sequencing was performed with immunoSEQ multiplex PCR; in TCRdb, only in-frame clones are kept and a portion is missing. V and J calls and clone size are copied from that table; D and trimming were computed from the DNA. The sample includes about 90,000 clones, roughly nine tenths of them seen just once. CDR1 and CDR2 (germline): LNHDA, SQIVND (reference sequence). J gave up 9 bases and V 3 bases, and 7 bases lay outside the gene matches. The CDR3 runs to 14 residues. This clonotype was sampled from a human donor with active COVID-19. The donor label of this sample is uncertain. The sequenced sample consisted of peripheral blood. This chain uses TRBV19 with TRBJ2-1; 8 nucleotides align to TRBD1. The CDR3 region is CASSMQGQDGEQFF. The CDR3 DNA sequence: TGTGCCAGTAGTATGCAGGGACAGGACGGTGAGCAGTTCTTC.